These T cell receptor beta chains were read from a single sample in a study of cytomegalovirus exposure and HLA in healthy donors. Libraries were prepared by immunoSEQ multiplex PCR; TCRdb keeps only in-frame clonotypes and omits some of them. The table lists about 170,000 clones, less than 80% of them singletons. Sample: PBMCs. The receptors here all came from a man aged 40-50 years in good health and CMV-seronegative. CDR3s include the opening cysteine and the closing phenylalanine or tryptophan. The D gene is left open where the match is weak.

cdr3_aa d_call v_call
CASSASQTGGIEQFF - TRBV2
CASEWDRGTGELFF TRBD1 TRBV2
CAISESGGRGSYEQYF TRBD2 TRBV10-3
CASSLGTDAYEQYF TRBD1 TRBV18
CASSFRQGAHEQFF TRBD1 TRBV5-4
CASSVRQGNTEAFF TRBD1 TRBV2
CATRLGAGGTDTQYF - TRBV7-9
CASSLEAGGRNEQFF TRBD2 TRBV11-3
CASSRGDFGETQYF TRBD2 TRBV7-9
CASKGRGPSGTYEQYF - TRBV19
CAGSFGQGGSYEQYF TRBD1 TRBV7-2
CASFPGQGALEGIQYF TRBD1 TRBV19
CASTKDWTDYGYTF - TRBV7-2
CAWDRGQVQPQHF TRBD1 TRBV30
CATSRQGWGTEAFF - TRBV15
CASSLVLLASGDTDTQYF TRBD2 TRBV7-2
CASSPGLVNEKLFF - TRBV6-5
CASSVDTPATGELFF - TRBV9
CASRAGTGGNQPQHF TRBD1 TRBV9
CASSLRDRGYGEQFF TRBD1 TRBV5-4